The TCR beta chain under discussion was sequenced for a study of cytomegalovirus exposure and HLA in healthy donors. Study outcomes and limitations: A missense variant in DCLRE1C was later tied to TCR beta V- and J-gene trimming.

PCR primers comprised 60 Vbeta and 13 Jbeta primers. As originally analysed: Approximately 86 million unique TCR beta chains, about 12 million shared, were counted in a later analysis. Method: immunoSEQ multiplex PCR; TCRdb's copy keeps in-frame clones and lacks some. That table is the source of V, J and clone size, and D and trimming were worked out from the DNA. The repertoire holds approximately 73,000 clones, with roughly 82% as singletons. All donors participated as healthy donors of bone marrow. V lost 3 bases and J 3 bases, leaving 8 bases between the germline ends. Germline values: CDR1 MDHEN, CDR2 SYDVKM. The CDR3 loop spans 13 amino acids. Notes on this clone: Its target is not known.

This chain connects TRBV28 to TRBJ2-5, with a weak D call TRBD2 (5 bases). Specimen: PBMCs. The receptor comes from a man aged 70 or older in good health and CMV-seronegative. This chain's CDR3 is CASSLVGKETQYF. The DNA for the CDR3 is TGTGCCAGCAGTTTGGTCGGGAAAGAGACCCAGTACTTC.